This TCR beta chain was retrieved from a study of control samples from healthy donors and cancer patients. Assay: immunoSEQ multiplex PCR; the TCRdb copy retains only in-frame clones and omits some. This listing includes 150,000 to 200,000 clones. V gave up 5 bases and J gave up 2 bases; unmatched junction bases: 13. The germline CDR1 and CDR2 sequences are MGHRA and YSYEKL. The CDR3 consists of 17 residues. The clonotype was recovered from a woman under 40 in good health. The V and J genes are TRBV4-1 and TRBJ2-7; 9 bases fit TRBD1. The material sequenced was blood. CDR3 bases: TGCGCCAGCAGCTTCCGCCCCCGGGACAGGGTCCCCTACGAGCAGTACTTC. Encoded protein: CASSFRPRDRVPYEQYF.